By its share, the clone carrying this T cell receptor beta chain is medium-sized (0.01 to 0.1%). Its antigen is undetermined. The CDR3 runs 14 residues. V was shortened by 8 bases and J by 1 base, with 12 bases between the two germline ends. Per the germline V gene, CDR1 is MNHNS and CDR2 is SASEGT. This sample was included in a study of tumor-infiltrating lymphocytes in localized non-small cell lung cancer. Study as a whole: Patients included smokers and never-smokers with various histologies, some sampled after neoadjuvant chemotherapy.

The table came from immunoSEQ multiplex PCR; TCRdb's copy has only in-frame clones and leaves some out. The data show about 7,000 clones, just under 75% seen once. Regarding the study as a whole: No T-cell fraction difference was seen between IM1 and IM2 tumors. Different pieces of the same tissue were used for each assay. TCRbeta sequencing showed higher T cell infiltration in tumors than uninvolved lung.

The source material was uninvolved lung tissue not adjacent to the tumor. The receptor comes from a human donor with non-small cell lung cancer. The chain joins TRBV6-1 to TRBJ2-1, with D possibly matching TRBD2 (6 bases). The CDR3 loop is CASLMTRSYNEQFF. CDR3 bases: TGTGCCAGCCTAATGACTAGGTCCTACAATGAGCAGTTCTTC.